The rows below give T cell receptor beta chains drawn from one sample of a study of shared T cell receptors in the human thymus. The method was immunoSEQ multiplex PCR; TCRdb's version includes in-frame clones alone and lacks a portion of them. In the table there are about 660,000 clones, roughly 86% of which are singletons. These sequences were also reported in another study, on human thymus T cells.

The sample comprised thymocytes. The receptors come from a boy younger than two with a congenital heart defect. Each CDR3 is given with its conserved first and last residue. A D gene is named only where the DNA matches it firmly. Only part of the rows carry a size: once, few, many, or a class if the clone is expanded.

size,J,D,V,DNA,CDR3
NA,TRBJ2-1,TRBD1,TRBV11-2,TGTGCCAGCAGCTTAAAGTTCCGGGACAGGGTATGGAATGAGCAGTTCTTC,CASSLKFRDRVWNEQFF
once,TRBJ2-7,TRBD2,TRBV5-4,TGTGCCAGCAGCAACGGACTAGCGGGGGAGAACCCCCTCCCTACGAGAGAGCAGTACTTC,CASSNGLAGENPLPTREQYF
NA,TRBJ2-7,TRBD2,TRBV28,TGTGCCAGCAGTTTACAGTCTAGCGGGGGGAAGCGCGAGCAGTACTTC,CASSLQSSGGKREQYF
NA,TRBJ2-3,NA,TRBV28,TGTGCCAGCAACCCCCGTCCGGGCACAGATACGCAGTATTTT,CASNPRPGTDTQYF
NA,TRBJ2-4,TRBD2,TRBV19,TGTGCCAGTAGTATCCGAGCGGGAGGGCCGGCCGAAGTGGTTAGCAAAAACATTCAGTACTTC,CASSIRAGGPAEVVSKNIQYF
NA,TRBJ2-7,NA,TRBV7-2,TGTGCCAGCAGCTTAGGGCCGGTGGGTAGCGAGAGTCCCTCCTACGAGCAGTACTTC,CASSLGPVGSESPSYEQYF
NA,TRBJ2-5,TRBD2,TRBV7-2,TGTGCCAGCAGCTTAGCTAGCGGGATCTTAAATACCTCTGGGGAGACCCAGTACTTC,CASSLASGILNTSGETQYF
NA,TRBJ2-3,TRBD2,TRBV28,TGTGCCAGCAGTTTTATTGAGCGGGAGGGACGGAGCACAGATACGCAGTATTTT,CASSFIEREGRSTDTQYF
NA,TRBJ2-5,NA,TRBV19,TGTGCCAGTAGTATAGTAAGAACTGATCAAGAGACCCAGTACTTC,CASSIVRTDQETQYF
NA,TRBJ2-7,TRBD2,TRBV10-3,TGTGCCATCACCGGGACTAGCGGGAGAAAGACATACGAGCAGTACTTC,CAITGTSGRKTYEQYF
NA,TRBJ2-7,NA,TRBV5-5,TGTGCCAGCAGCTTAAACGACAGGTTTTACTCCTACGAGCAGTACTTC,CASSLNDRFYSYEQYF
NA,TRBJ2-3,TRBD2,TRBV14,TGTGCCAGCAGCCGAAAGAGCATGACTAGCTACAGCACAGATACGCAGTATTTT,CASSRKSMTSYSTDTQYF
NA,TRBJ1-1,NA,TRBV18,TGTGCCAGCTCACCACCAAGAGAGATGAACACTGAAGCTTTCTTT,CASSPPREMNTEAFF
NA,TRBJ2-7,TRBD1,TRBV6-5,TGTGCCAGCAGGGCGAGAGACAGGGTCTCCTACGAGCAGTACTTC,CASRARDRVSYEQYF
NA,TRBJ1-1,TRBD1,TRBV28,TGTGCCAGCAGCTGGGGTCGGGGACAGTCGAACACTGAAGCTTTCTTT,CASSWGRGQSNTEAFF
once,TRBJ1-2,NA,TRBV5-4,TGTGCCAGCAGCTCCAGGGGCCGCGACGGCTATGGCTACACCTTC,CASSSRGRDGYGYTF
NA,TRBJ1-3,NA,TRBV6-1,TGTGCCAGCAGTGAATCTGCGGGGCACTCTGGAAACACCATATATTTT,CASSESAGHSGNTIYF
once,TRBJ2-2,TRBD2,TRBV5-1,TGCGCCAGCAGCCCCAGGGTAGCGGGAGGTCGGGCCGGGGAGCTGTTTTTT,CASSPRVAGGRAGELFF
NA,TRBJ1-2,NA,TRBV29-1,TGCAGCGTCCTCGGGAGAATCTATGGCTACACCTTC,CSVLGRIYGYTF
NA,TRBJ1-3,TRBD1,TRBV5-4,TGTGCCAGCAGCCGGAGGGACAGACGGTCTGGAAACACCATATATTTT,CASSRRDRRSGNTIYF
NA,TRBJ2-4,TRBD2,TRBV28,TGTGCCAGCAGTCCAGCGGGGGAAAACATTCAGTACTTC,CASSPAGENIQYF
NA,TRBJ1-4,NA,TRBV27,TGTGCCAGCAGCCTGACATCAACTAATGAAAAACTGTTTTTT,CASSLTSTNEKLFF
NA,TRBJ2-7,NA,TRBV6-4,TGTGCCAGCGGGGAGAAAGGGAGATTCATAGTCAGTCACTACGAGCAGTACTTC,CASGEKGRFIVSHYEQYF
NA,TRBJ1-2,TRBD1,TRBV28,TGTGCCAGCAGGGCCGGGACAGGGAGGAAGCATCGCTACACCTTC,CASRAGTGRKHRYTF
NA,TRBJ1-5,NA,TRBV19,TGTGCCAGTACCACCAGGGGCTACGCCCATTTTCAGCCCCAGCATTTT,CASTTRGYAHFQPQHF
NA,TRBJ2-7,TRBD2,TRBV5-1,TGCGCCAGCAGCTTTGGTGAGGCGACTAGCGGGAGTACCACCTACGAGCAGTACTTC,CASSFGEATSGSTTYEQYF
NA,TRBJ2-7,NA,TRBV5-1,TGCGCCAGCACCGCCGGTTTGGAGCGCGATTACGAGCAGTACTTC,CASTAGLERDYEQYF
NA,TRBJ2-1,NA,TRBV27,TGTGCCAGCAGTTTAAGGGGGAACTCCTACAATGAGCAGTTCTTC,CASSLRGNSYNEQFF
NA,TRBJ2-7,TRBD2,TRBV30,TGTGCCTGGAGTCGGGAGGGCCGTTCCTACGAGCAGTACTTC,CAWSREGRSYEQYF
NA,TRBJ1-6,NA,TRBV5-1,TGCGCCAGCAGCTTGGACAGGGATAATTCCCCCCTCCACTTT,CASSLDRDNSPLHF
NA,TRBJ1-1,TRBD1,TRBV30,TGTGCCTGGACCGGGGACAGTAGGAACACTGAAGCTTTCTTT,CAWTGDSRNTEAFF
NA,TRBJ1-3,NA,TRBV9,TGTGCCAGCAGCGTAGACGGCGGCTCTGGAAACACCATATATTTT,CASSVDGGSGNTIYF
NA,TRBJ2-5,NA,TRBV27,TGTGCCAGCGCGCTGGCTGCCGGAGCCCAAGAGACCCAGTACTTC,CASALAAGAQETQYF
NA,TRBJ2-1,TRBD1,TRBV6-1,TGTGCCAGCAGAGAACAGGGGTGGGGTGAGCAGTTCTTC,CASREQGWGEQFF
NA,TRBJ2-1,TRBD2,TRBV27,TGTGCCAGCAGTTTATGGGGGGTCGCGGGAGGGCCCTACAATGAGCAGTTCTTC,CASSLWGVAGGPYNEQFF
NA,TRBJ2-3,TRBD2,TRBV4-1,TGCGCCAGCAGCCAAGATAAACAGGGACTAGCAACAGATACGCAGTATTTT,CASSQDKQGLATDTQYF
NA,TRBJ2-1,TRBD2,TRBV19,TGTGCCAGTAGTTCCCCTAGCGGTAGCTCCTACAATGAGCAGTTCTTC,CASSSPSGSSYNEQFF
NA,TRBJ1-3,NA,TRBV5-6,TGTGCCAGCATCGGGACTGGAAACACCATATATTTT,CASIGTGNTIYF
few,TRBJ1-3,TRBD1,TRBV10-3,TGTGCCATCAGTGGTCATGACCGGGACAGGGAAGGAAACACCATATATTTT,CAISGHDRDREGNTIYF